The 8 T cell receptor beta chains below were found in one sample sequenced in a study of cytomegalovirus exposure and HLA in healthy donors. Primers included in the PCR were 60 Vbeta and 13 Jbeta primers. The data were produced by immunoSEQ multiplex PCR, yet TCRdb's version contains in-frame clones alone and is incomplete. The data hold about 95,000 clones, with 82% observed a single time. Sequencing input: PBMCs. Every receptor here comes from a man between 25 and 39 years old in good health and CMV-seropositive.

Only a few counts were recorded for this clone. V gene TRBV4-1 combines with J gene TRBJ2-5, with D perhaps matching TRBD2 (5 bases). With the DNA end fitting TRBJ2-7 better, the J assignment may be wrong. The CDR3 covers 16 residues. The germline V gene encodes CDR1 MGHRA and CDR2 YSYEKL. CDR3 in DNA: TGCGCCAGCAGCCAAGAAAATACTAGTTGGTCCTACGAGCAGTACTTC. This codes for CASSQENTSWSYEQYF.

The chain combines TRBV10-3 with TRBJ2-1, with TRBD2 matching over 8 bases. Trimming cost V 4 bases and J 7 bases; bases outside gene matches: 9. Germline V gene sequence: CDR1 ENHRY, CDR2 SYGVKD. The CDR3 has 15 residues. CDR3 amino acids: CAISASGSMANEQFF. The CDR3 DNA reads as TGTGCCATCAGTGCCAGCGGGAGTATGGCGAATGAGCAGTTCTTC.

Here the CDR3 reads CASSEGLAEPPYEQYF. The CDR3 region has the DNA TGCGCCAGCAGTGAAGGACTAGCGGAACCTCCCTACGAGCAGTACTTC. The V gene is TRBV10-1, the J gene TRBJ2-7; 10 positions match TRBD2. Germline CDR1 reads WNHNN; CDR2 reads SYGVQD (reference sequence). With V trimmed by 3 bases and J by 2 bases, 7 bases remained unmatched. The CDR3 is 16 amino acids.

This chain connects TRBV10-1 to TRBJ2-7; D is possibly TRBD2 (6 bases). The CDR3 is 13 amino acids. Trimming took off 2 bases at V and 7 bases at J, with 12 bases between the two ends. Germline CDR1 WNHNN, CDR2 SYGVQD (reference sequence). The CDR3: CASSEVRAGEQYF. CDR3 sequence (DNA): TGCGCCAGCAGTGAGGTCAGGGCGGGGGAGCAGTACTTC.

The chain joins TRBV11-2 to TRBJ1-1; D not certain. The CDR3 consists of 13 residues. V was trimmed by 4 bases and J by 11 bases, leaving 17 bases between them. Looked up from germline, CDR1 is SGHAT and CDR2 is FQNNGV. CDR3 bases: TGTGCCAGCAGCTCCTGGGCCTCCCCCTCGGCTTTCTTT. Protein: CASSSWASPSAFF.

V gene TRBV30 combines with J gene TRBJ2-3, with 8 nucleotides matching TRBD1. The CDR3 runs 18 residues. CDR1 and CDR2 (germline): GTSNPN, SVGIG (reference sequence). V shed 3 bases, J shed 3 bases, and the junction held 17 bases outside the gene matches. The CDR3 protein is CAWSGQGLTRGGTDTQYF. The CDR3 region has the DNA TGTGCCTGGAGCGGACAGGGCTTGACCCGTGGGGGTACAGATACGCAGTATTTT.

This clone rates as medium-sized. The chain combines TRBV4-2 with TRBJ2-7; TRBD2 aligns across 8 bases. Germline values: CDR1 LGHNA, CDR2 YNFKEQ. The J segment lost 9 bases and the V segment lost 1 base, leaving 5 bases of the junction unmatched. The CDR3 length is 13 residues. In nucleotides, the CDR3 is TGTGCCAGCAGCCAAGCGGGGGGGGGAGGGCAGTACTTC. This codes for CASSQAGGGGQYF.

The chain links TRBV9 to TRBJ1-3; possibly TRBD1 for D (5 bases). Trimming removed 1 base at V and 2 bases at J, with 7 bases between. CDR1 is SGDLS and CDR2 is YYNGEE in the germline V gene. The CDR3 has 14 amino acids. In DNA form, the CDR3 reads TGTGCCAGCAGCGTACAGGGTACTGGAAACACCATATATTTT. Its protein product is CASSVQGTGNTIYF.